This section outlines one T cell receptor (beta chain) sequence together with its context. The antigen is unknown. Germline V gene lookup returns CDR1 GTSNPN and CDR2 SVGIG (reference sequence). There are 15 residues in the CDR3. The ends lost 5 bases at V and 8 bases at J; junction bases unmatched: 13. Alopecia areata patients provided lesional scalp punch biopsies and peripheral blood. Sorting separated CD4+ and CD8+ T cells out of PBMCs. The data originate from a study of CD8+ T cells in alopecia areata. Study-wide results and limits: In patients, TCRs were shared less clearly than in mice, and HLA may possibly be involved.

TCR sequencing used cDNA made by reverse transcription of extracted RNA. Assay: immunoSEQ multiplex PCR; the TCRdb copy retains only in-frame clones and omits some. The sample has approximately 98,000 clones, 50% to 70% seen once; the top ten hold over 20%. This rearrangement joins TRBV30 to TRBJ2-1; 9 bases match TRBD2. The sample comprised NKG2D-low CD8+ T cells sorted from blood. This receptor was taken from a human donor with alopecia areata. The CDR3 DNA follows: TGTGCCTGGGCCGGGACTAGCTTCTTTTACGATGAGCAGTTCTTC. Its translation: CAWAGTSFFYDEQFF. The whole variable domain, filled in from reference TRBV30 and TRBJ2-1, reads SQTIHQWPATLVQPVGSPLSLECTVEGTSNPNLYWYRQAAGRGLQLLFYSVGIGQISSEVPQNLSASRPQDRQFILSSKKLLLSDSGFYLCAWAGTSFFYDEQFFGPGTRLTVL.